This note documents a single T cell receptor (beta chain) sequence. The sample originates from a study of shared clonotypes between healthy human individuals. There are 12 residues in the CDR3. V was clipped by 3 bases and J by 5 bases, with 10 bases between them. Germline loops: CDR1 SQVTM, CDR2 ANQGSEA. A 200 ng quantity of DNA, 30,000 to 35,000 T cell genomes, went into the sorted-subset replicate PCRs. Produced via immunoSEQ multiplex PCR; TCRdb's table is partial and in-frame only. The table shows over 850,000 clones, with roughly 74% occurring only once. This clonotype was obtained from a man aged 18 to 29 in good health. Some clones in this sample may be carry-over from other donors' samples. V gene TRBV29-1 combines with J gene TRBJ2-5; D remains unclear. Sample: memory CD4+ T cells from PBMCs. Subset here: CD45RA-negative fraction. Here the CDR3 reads CSVEESRETQYF. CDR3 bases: TGCAGCGTTGAGGAGAGCCGGGAGACCCAGTACTTC. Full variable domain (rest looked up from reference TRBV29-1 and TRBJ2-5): SAVISQKPSRDICQRGTSLTIQCQVDSQVTMMFWYRQQPGQSLTLIATANQGSEATYESGFVIDKFPISRPNLTFSTLTVSNMSPEDSSIYLCSVEESRETQYFGPGTRLLVL.